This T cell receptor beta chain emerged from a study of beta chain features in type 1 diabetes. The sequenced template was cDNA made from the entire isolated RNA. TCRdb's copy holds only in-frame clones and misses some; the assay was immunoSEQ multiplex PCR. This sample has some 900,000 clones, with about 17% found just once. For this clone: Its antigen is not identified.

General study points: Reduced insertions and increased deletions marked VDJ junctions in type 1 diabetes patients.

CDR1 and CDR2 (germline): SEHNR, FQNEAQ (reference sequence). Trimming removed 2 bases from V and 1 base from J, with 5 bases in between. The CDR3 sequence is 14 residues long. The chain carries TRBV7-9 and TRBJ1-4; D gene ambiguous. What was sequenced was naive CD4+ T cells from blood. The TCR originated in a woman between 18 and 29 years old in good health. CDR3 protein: CASSLPLTNEKLFF. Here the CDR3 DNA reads TGTGCCAGCAGCTTACCCCTAACTAATGAAAAACTGTTTTTT. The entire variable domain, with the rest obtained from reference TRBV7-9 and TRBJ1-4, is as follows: DTGVSQNPRHKITKRGQNVTFRCDPISEHNRLYWYRQTLGQGPEFLTYFQNEAQLEKSRLLSDRFSAERPKGSFSTLEIQRTEQGDSAMYLCASSLPLTNEKLFFGSGTQLSVL.